This section outlines one T cell receptor beta chain sequence together with its context. A much larger clone differs from this one at a single base, so this may be a read error. There were TCR beta CDR3 regions amplified from RNA transcripts. A first-round RT-PCR of the TCR CDR3 used the HTBI primer set. A single record per CDR3 protein comes from TCRdb applying MiXCR to the multiplex PCR reads. The table has about 570,000 distinct CDR3 sequences, about 15% seen once. The sample belongs to a study of T cells in Graves' hyperthyroidism and ophthalmopathy. CDR3 size: 15 residues. With 6 bases clipped from V and 3 bases from J, the junction kept 6 bases outside the gene matches. The V gene's germline CDR1 is SNHLY and CDR2 FYNNEI.

The sample was blood. The chain is built from TRBV2 and TRBJ2-2; 8 bases are a match to TRBD1. The source of this sequence is a woman between 35 and 50 years old with Graves' hyperthyroidism. As DNA, the CDR3 is TGTGCCAGCAGGGAACAGGGGGTCGACACCGGGGAGCTGTTTTTT. Translating it yields CASREQGVDTGELFF.